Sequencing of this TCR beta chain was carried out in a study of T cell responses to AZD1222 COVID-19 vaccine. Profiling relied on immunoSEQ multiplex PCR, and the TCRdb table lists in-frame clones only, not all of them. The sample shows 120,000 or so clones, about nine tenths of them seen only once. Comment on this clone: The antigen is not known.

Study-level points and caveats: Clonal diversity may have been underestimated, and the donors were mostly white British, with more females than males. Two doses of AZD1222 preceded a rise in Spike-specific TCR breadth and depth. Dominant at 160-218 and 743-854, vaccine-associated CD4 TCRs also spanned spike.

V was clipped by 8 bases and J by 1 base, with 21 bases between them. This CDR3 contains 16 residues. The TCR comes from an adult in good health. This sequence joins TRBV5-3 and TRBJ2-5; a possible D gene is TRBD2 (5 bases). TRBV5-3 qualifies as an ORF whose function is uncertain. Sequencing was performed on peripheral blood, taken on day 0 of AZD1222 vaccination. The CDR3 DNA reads TGTGCCAGGACCCGAGACTATCCTGCCTCCCAAGAGACCCAGTACTTC. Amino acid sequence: CARTRDYPASQETQYF.